This T cell receptor beta chain was identified during a study of cytomegalovirus exposure and HLA in healthy donors. Study summary: The Caucasian-associated ancestry cluster contained 75% to 85% of the approximately 390 genotyped donors. Whole-study findings and limits: Researchers counted around 180 TCR beta chains as cytomegalovirus-associated.

13 Jbeta primers and 60 Vbeta primers were used for the PCR. This table comes from immunoSEQ multiplex PCR, and its TCRdb copy is limited to in-frame clones, with some not included. Here the sample spans fewer than 80,000 clones, over 60% being singletons. Germline V gives CDR1 SGHRS, CDR2 YFSETQ. CDR3 length: 15 amino acids. V lost 3 bases to trimming and J lost 8 bases, with 18 bases between them. In regard to this clone: The antigen is not known.

The sample was PBMCs. This TCR came from a woman aged 25 to 45 in good health and CMV-seronegative. The rearrangement uses TRBV5-1 and TRBJ2-4; D possibly corresponds to TRBD1 (6 bases). CDR3 region: CASSWTAPIGDIQYF. The DNA of the CDR3 is TGCGCCAGCAGCTGGACAGCCCCTATAGGAGACATTCAGTACTTC. The whole variable domain, remainder taken from reference TRBV5-1 and TRBJ2-4, is KAGVTQTPRYLIKTRGQQVTLSCSPISGHRSVSWYQQTPGQGLQFLFEYFSETQRNKGNFPGRFSGRQFSNSRSEMNVSTLELGDSALYLCASSWTAPIGDIQYFGAGTRLSVL.